This T cell receptor beta chain was sequenced in a study of blood T cell repertoires in COVID-19. The CDR3 covers 15 residues. After removal of 0 bases from V and 2 bases from J, the junction contained 4 bases not matched to a gene. Germline loops: CDR1 LGHNA, CDR2 YNFKEQ. This clone has ten or more counts. Here immunoSEQ multiplex PCR was the method, and the copy in TCRdb shows in-frame clones only, minus some. The sample yields roughly 200,000 clones, 81% seen once. The sequence derives from a woman aged 40 to 50 with COVID-19, enrolled during active disease. The rearrangement links TRBV4-2 to TRBJ2-7; 7 bases are shared with TRBD2. The sample was peripheral blood. CDR3 in amino acids: CASSQELAETYEQYF. DNA of the CDR3: TGTGCCAGCAGCCAAGAGCTAGCGGAGACCTACGAGCAGTACTTC.